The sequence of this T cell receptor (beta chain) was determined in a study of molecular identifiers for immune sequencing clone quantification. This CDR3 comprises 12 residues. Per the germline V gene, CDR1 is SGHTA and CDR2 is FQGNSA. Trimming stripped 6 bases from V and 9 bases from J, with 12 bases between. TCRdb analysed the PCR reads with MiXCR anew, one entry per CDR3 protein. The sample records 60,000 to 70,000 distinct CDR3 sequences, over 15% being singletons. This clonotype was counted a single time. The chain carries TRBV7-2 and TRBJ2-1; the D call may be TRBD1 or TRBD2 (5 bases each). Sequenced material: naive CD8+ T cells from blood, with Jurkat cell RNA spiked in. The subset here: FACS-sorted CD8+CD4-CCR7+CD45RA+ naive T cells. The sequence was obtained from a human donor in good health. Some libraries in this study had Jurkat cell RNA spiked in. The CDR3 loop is CASRGWGSEQFF. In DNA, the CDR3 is TGTGCCAGCAGGGGGTGGGGGTCTGAGCAGTTCTTC.